What follows are 25 T cell receptor beta chains derived from one specimen sequenced in a study of shared clonotypes between healthy human individuals. Sequencing used immunoSEQ multiplex PCR; TCRdb keeps in-frame clones, though not all of them. The data contain 2,500,000 or so clones, 85% to 95% of them seen just once; the ten biggest clones take up approximately 0.39%. The sequenced material came from naive CD4+ T cells from PBMCs. The subset was: CD45RA+ positively selected. These receptors came from a man between 18 and 29 years old in good health. Some clones in this sample may be carry-over from other donors' samples.

The chain couples TRBV28 to TRBJ1-3; D unresolved. The CDR3 has 15 amino acids. Germline V lookup: CDR1 MDHEN, CDR2 SYDVKM. Trimming removed 2 bases at V and 9 bases at J, with 17 bases between. The CDR3 DNA follows: TGTGCCAGCAGTTTAATGTCGGGAAGACGGGGCACCATATATTTT. This gives the protein CASSLMSGRRGTIYF.

The gene calls are TRBV11-2 and TRBJ1-2; no clear D gene. Trimming stripped 0 bases from V and 4 bases from J, with 6 bases between. The germline V gene encodes CDR1 SGHAT and CDR2 FQNNGV. This CDR3 comprises 13 residues. The CDR3 bases are TGTGCCAGCAGCTTAGAGGTACTCTATGGCTACACCTTC. As protein: CASSLEVLYGYTF.

The rearrangement joins TRBV6-1 to TRBJ2-1; D gene uncertain. CDR1 is MNHNS and CDR2 is SASEGT in the germline V gene. CDR3 length equals 16 residues. V was pared by 3 bases and J by 0 bases, with 12 bases between. The CDR3 is CASSESRASSYNEQFF. CDR3 coding DNA: TGTGCCAGCAGTGAGTCCCGGGCAAGCTCCTACAATGAGCAGTTCTTC.

This clone was found a few times. V is TRBV5-6 and J is TRBJ1-2; TRBD1 matches 7 bases. The CDR3 sequence is 13 residues long. The ends lost 4 bases at V and 7 bases at J; junction bases unmatched: 7. Germline V lookup: CDR1 SGHDT, CDR2 YYEEEE. This CDR3 reads CASSPDRVFGYTF. CDR3 nucleotides: TGTGCCAGCAGCCCAGACAGGGTCTTTGGCTACACCTTC.

This chain connects TRBV5-4 to TRBJ2-2; 9 nucleotides agree with TRBD2. The CDR3 spans 16 residues. The V and J ends lost 2 bases and 4 bases, in that order; junction bases with no gene match: 6. The germline gives CDR1 SGHNT, CDR2 YYREEE (reference sequence). The CDR3 DNA follows: TGTGCCAGCAGCTTTTGGGGTAGCGGGAGCACCGGGGAGCTGTTTTTT. It codes for CASSFWGSGSTGELFF.

Concerning this clone itself: Other DNA sequences in this sample translate to the same CDR3. The chain employs TRBV7-2 and TRBJ2-2; D possibly matches TRBD1 or TRBD2 (5 bases each). Trimming pared 4 bases from V and 5 bases from J, leaving 5 bases between. The CDR3 is made up of 12 amino acids. CDR1 and CDR2 (germline): SGHTA, FQGNSA. CDR3 sequence reads: CASSWGTGELFF. The CDR3, as DNA: TGTGCCAGCAGCTGGGGGACCGGGGAGCTGTTTTTT.

The V and J genes are TRBV4-3 and TRBJ2-7, with 14 bases identical to TRBD2. J was trimmed by 5 bases and V by 4 bases; bases with no gene match: 4. This CDR3 spans 15 amino acids. The V gene's germline CDR1 is LGHNA and CDR2 YSLEER. CDR3 loop: CASSPGTSGSHEQYF. Written as DNA, the CDR3 is TGCGCCAGCAGCCCTGGGACTAGCGGGAGCCACGAGCAGTACTTC.

This clone is a singleton in its sample. This rearrangement joins TRBV29-1 to TRBJ2-1, with a possible D match to TRBD2 (7 bases). Per germline, CDR1 SQVTM and CDR2 ANQGSEA. This CDR3 spans 18 amino acids. V lost 7 bases, J lost 7 bases, and 32 bases lay in between. The CDR3 coding sequence is TGCAGCGGATCAGGGGCCTCGGGGGGCCCGAACAGGTGGAATGAGCAGTTCTTC. The encoded protein is CSGSGASGGPNRWNEQFF.

The rearrangement links TRBV28 to TRBJ1-5, with TRBD1 identical over 9 bases. The CDR3 sequence is 16 residues long. The germline V gene encodes CDR1 MDHEN and CDR2 SYDVKM. V lost 5 bases to trimming and J lost 2 bases; unmatched junction nucleotides: 7. CDR3 sequence (DNA): TGTGCCAGCAGTACCCCGGGACAGGGAGGCAATCAGCCCCAGCATTTT. Translation: CASSTPGQGGNQPQHF.

This clone appeared once. Distinct nucleotide sequences in the sample also encode this CDR3. The CDR3 nucleotides read TGTGCCAGCTCTCCGGGGGTCCAAGAGACCCAGTACTTC. It specifies CASSPGVQETQYF. This rearrangement joins TRBV18 to TRBJ2-5, with D maybe TRBD2 (6 bases). The CDR3 contains 13 residues. Trimming stripped 6 bases from V and 1 base from J, with 9 bases between. Germline V gene sequence: CDR1 KGHSH, CDR2 LQKENI.

The chain is built from TRBV6-5 and TRBJ2-1; 8 nucleotides line up with TRBD1. The CDR3 length is 15 residues. Germline loops: CDR1 MNHEY, CDR2 SVGAGI. V was clipped by 0 bases and J by 10 bases; unmatched bases: 8. The CDR3 DNA is TGTGCCAGCAGTTACTCGACAGGGGTGGTTGACGAGCAGTTCTTC. It specifies CASSYSTGVVDEQFF.

This chain joins TRBV6-4 and TRBJ2-1; 7 bases align to TRBD2. V dropped 2 bases and J dropped 0; count of bases not matched to a gene: 4. The length of the CDR3 is 16 residues. Germline V CDR1 and CDR2: MRHNA, SNTAGT. The chain's CDR3 is CASSDSSGLSYNEQFF. CDR3 bases: TGTGCCAGCAGTGACAGTAGCGGGCTCTCCTACAATGAGCAGTTCTTC.

The chain employs TRBV6-1 and TRBJ1-1; 7 positions agree with TRBD1. In germline, CDR1 is MNHNS, CDR2 SASEGT. The CDR3 sequence is 14 residues long. With 6 bases clipped from V and 2 bases from J, the junction kept 6 bases outside the gene matches. The CDR3 spells CASRPGQVNTEAFF. The CDR3 DNA sequence: TGTGCCAGCAGACCCGGACAGGTTAACACTGAAGCTTTCTTT.

Comments on this clone: This specimen includes other DNA sequences encoding the same CDR3. This chain uses TRBV27 with TRBJ1-4; D gene ambiguous. CDR1 is MNHEY, CDR2 SMNVEV, per germline (reference sequence). Deletions cut 2 bases from V and 8 bases from J, with 3 bases between. The CDR3 length is 11 residues. This CDR3 reads CASSLGEKLFF. As DNA, the CDR3 is TGTGCCAGCAGTTTAGGAGAAAAACTGTTTTTT.

This chain joins TRBV25-1 and TRBJ2-1; weak D call: TRBD2 (6 bases). Germline V lookup: CDR1 MGHDK, CDR2 SYGVNS. Trimming stripped 2 bases from V and 6 bases from J, with 14 bases between. The CDR3 covers 15 residues. Written as DNA, the CDR3 is TGTGCCAGCAGTGAACCCGGAGGGCGGGGCAATGAGCAGTTCTTC. Encoded protein: CASSEPGGRGNEQFF.

In the case of this clone: Distinct nucleotide sequences in the sample also encode this CDR3. This chain links TRBV28 with TRBJ1-2; D is ambiguous. The germline V and J ends were trimmed by 3 bases and 4 bases, with 12 bases remaining between them. This CDR3 contains 14 residues. Germline V gives CDR1 MDHEN, CDR2 SYDVKM. The CDR3 DNA reads TGTGCCAGCAGTTTTGTCAGGAATAGCTATGGCTACACCTTC. This sequence encodes CASSFVRNSYGYTF.

This rearrangement joins TRBV25-1 to TRBJ2-7; 9 nucleotides agree with TRBD1. V lost 5 bases, J lost 7 bases, and 6 bases stayed unmatched. The CDR3 sequence is 13 residues long. Germline V CDR1 and CDR2: MGHDK, SYGVNS. CDR3 sequence (DNA): TGTGCCAGCAGTAAACAGGGGGCGCGGGAGCAGTACTTC. Its protein is CASSKQGAREQYF.

The CDR3 reads CATSIAAGAPREQYF. The CDR3 DNA reads as TGTGCCACCAGCATCGCTGCGGGGGCCCCCAGAGAGCAGTACTTC. The chain combines TRBV15 with TRBJ2-7; weak D call: TRBD2 (7 bases). Looked up from germline, CDR1 is LNHNV and CDR2 is YYDKDF (reference sequence). The CDR3 consists of 15 residues. The V end was cut by 4 bases, the J end by 7 bases, with 20 bases between.

The genes are TRBV10-3 and TRBJ1-2; 7 bases map to TRBD1. V dropped 7 bases and J dropped 5; count of bases not matched to a gene: 7. The CDR3 consists of 13 residues. The germline gives CDR1 ENHRY, CDR2 SYGVKD. The CDR3 DNA sequence: TGTGCCATCACCACCGGGACAGATTATGGCTACACCTTC. Translated: CAITTGTDYGYTF.

The chain carries TRBV11-3 and TRBJ2-1; 10 bases line up with TRBD2. Looked up from germline, CDR1 is SGHNT and CDR2 is YENEEA. The junction had 8 bases not matched to a gene; V was cut back by 1 base and J by 8 bases. This CDR3 has 16 amino acids. Written as DNA, the CDR3 is TGTGCCAGCAGCTTAGCTGCTAGCGGGAGACGCGATGAGCAGTTCTTC. Translating it yields CASSLAASGRRDEQFF.

About this clone: This same CDR3 is encoded by further DNA sequences in the sample. The V call is TRBV20-1, the J call TRBJ1-5; D unclear. This CDR3 has 11 amino acids. V was clipped by 3 bases and J by 7 bases, with 7 bases between them. Germline-derived CDR1 and CDR2 are DFQATT and SNEGSKA (reference sequence). CDR3 sequence: CSASGGQPQHF. Written as DNA, the CDR3 is TGCAGTGCTAGTGGAGGGCAGCCCCAGCATTTT.

In its sample, this clone was seen a few times. The chain couples TRBV19 to TRBJ2-1; D gene uncertain. Germline lookup yields CDR1 LNHDA and CDR2 SQIVND (reference sequence). Trimming removed 3 bases from V and 4 bases from J, with 10 bases in between. The CDR3 spans 14 residues. CDR3 loop: CASSMIGLYNEQFF. The CDR3 DNA sequence: TGTGCCAGTAGTATGATAGGGTTGTACAATGAGCAGTTCTTC.

About this clone: The same CDR3 can be traced to other DNA sequences in this sample. The chain employs TRBV5-1 and TRBJ2-5; no clear D gene. CDR1 and CDR2 from the germline V gene are SGHRS and YFSETQ. Trimming removed 2 bases from V and 4 bases from J, with 6 bases in between. The CDR3 is 12 amino acids. In DNA, the CDR3 is TGCGCCAGCAGCTTCCCGGGAGAGACCCAGTACTTC. This gives the protein CASSFPGETQYF.

A word on this clone: A junction end diverges from the germline sequence, so it may reflect a read error. The CDR3 DNA sequence: TGTGCCAGCAGCTTAGTGAGGGCAGTTCGGCTCTTC. Residues: CASSLVRAVRLF. This chain connects TRBV7-2 to TRBJ1-2, with unresolved D. Germline CDR1 SGHTA, CDR2 FQGNSA. The CDR3 consists of 12 residues.

This clone was detected only once. V and J are TRBV7-3 and TRBJ2-7, with D perhaps matching TRBD2 (5 bases). CDR3 length: 14 amino acids. Trimming cost V 0 bases and J 6 bases, with 12 bases left between them. Germline CDR1 reads SGHTA; CDR2 reads FQGTGA. This CDR3 is CASSLTRNSAEQYF. The CDR3 region has the DNA TGTGCCAGCAGCTTAACGAGGAATAGCGCCGAGCAGTACTTC. Based on the CDR3 plus reference TRBV7-3 and TRBJ2-7, the full variable domain is GAGVSQTPSNKVTEKGKYVELRCDPISGHTALYWYRQSLGQGPEFLIYFQGTGAADDSGLPNDRFFAVRPEGSVSTLKIQRTERGDSAVYLCASSLTRNSAEQYFGPGTRLTVT.